These 20 T cell receptor beta chains share one sample of origin, sequenced in a study of blood T cell repertoires in COVID-19. Clones were sequenced by immunoSEQ multiplex PCR, and TCRdb holds only the in-frame ones, with some missing. The repertoire holds roughly 240,000 clones, with 82% as singletons. The sequenced sample was peripheral blood. These receptors were collected from a woman between 70 and 85 years old with acute or convalescent COVID-19.

V is TRBV11-2 and J is TRBJ1-2, with D tentatively TRBD1 (5 bases). Trimming stripped 5 bases from V and 8 bases from J, with 21 bases between. Per germline, CDR1 SGHAT and CDR2 FQNNGV. The CDR3 runs 15 residues. The CDR3 is CASSPKGSGAGGYTF. CDR3 coding DNA: TGTGCCAGCAGCCCCAAAGGATCCGGGGCGGGGGGCTACACCTTC. Looking up the rest from reference TRBV11-2 and TRBJ1-2 gives the full variable domain: EAGVAQSPRYKIIEKRQSVAFWCNPISGHATLYWYQQILGQGPKLLIQFQNNGVVDDSQLPKDRFSAERLKGVDSTLKIQPAKLEDSAVYLCASSPKGSGAGGYTFGSGTRLTVV.

This clone was recorded a few times. This sequence joins TRBV30 and TRBJ1-2; a weak D match, TRBD1 (6 bases). Germline V lookup: CDR1 GTSNPN, CDR2 SVGIG (reference sequence). The CDR3 is made up of 12 amino acids. Trimming left V 1 base short and J 7 bases short, with 10 bases between. CDR3 loop: CAWSAGVGGYTF. The CDR3 DNA reads TGTGCCTGGAGTGCAGGGGTGGGTGGCTACACCTTC.

The V call is TRBV10-1, the J call TRBJ1-6; unclear D gene. V lost 0 bases and J 6 bases, leaving 9 bases between the germline ends. Germline V gene data show CDR1 as WNHNN and CDR2 as SYGVQD (reference sequence). This CDR3 contains 15 residues. CDR3 nucleotides: TGCGCCAGCAGTGAGTCCGCGGCCGGTAATTCACCCCTCCACTTT. It codes for CASSESAAGNSPLHF.

This clone came up a few times. The gene calls are TRBV2 and TRBJ1-6; no clear D. Germline loops: CDR1 SNHLY, CDR2 FYNNEI. The CDR3 covers 12 residues. V lost 8 bases and J lost 4, with 6 bases in between. The CDR3 protein is CASAGYNSPLHF. CDR3 in DNA: TGTGCCAGCGCAGGATATAATTCACCCCTCCACTTT.

There are a few counts of this clone. This chain uses TRBV2 with TRBJ1-5; TRBD1 agrees at 7 bases. CDR3 size: 19 residues. V lost 5 bases, J lost 0 bases, and 16 bases stayed unmatched. CDR1 is SNHLY, CDR2 FYNNEI, per germline. The CDR3 is CASSPMTGSGVFSNQPQHF. DNA of the CDR3: TGTGCCAGCAGTCCTATGACAGGGTCAGGGGTATTTAGCAATCAGCCCCAGCATTTT.

The chain is built from TRBV4-3 and TRBJ2-5, with D perhaps TRBD2 (6 bases). CDR1 LGHNA and CDR2 YSLEER come from the germline V gene. Trimming removed 0 bases at V and 9 bases at J, with 11 bases between. The CDR3 runs 13 residues. In DNA form, the CDR3 reads TGCGCCAGCAGCCAAGAAGGCTGGGAGGCCCAGTACTTC. As protein: CASSQEGWEAQYF.

As DNA, the CDR3 is TGTGCCAGCAGTCCCCTCCTACAGGGGGAACGTTCCGAAGCTTTCTTT. It translates to CASSPLLQGERSEAFF. This sequence joins TRBV27 and TRBJ1-1; TRBD1 matches at 8 bases. This CDR3 has 16 residues. The trim removed 5 bases at V and 8 bases at J, leaving 16 bases unmatched. The germline gives CDR1 MNHEY, CDR2 SMNVEV (reference sequence).

This sequence joins TRBV2 and TRBJ1-2; tentatively, D is TRBD1 (6 bases). The CDR3 runs 14 residues. V lost 5 bases, J lost 5 bases, and 15 bases lay in between. CDR1 is SNHLY and CDR2 is FYNNEI in the germline V gene. The CDR3 loop reads CASSSLTGRYGYTF. CDR3 in DNA: TGTGCCAGCAGTAGCTTGACAGGAAGATATGGCTACACCTTC.

The chain employs TRBV30 and TRBJ1-6, with D perhaps TRBD1 (5 bases). Trimming took 3 bases from V and 0 from J, leaving 12 bases between them. Looked up from germline, CDR1 is GTSNPN and CDR2 is SVGIG (reference sequence). This CDR3 region has 16 residues. The CDR3 reads CAWRRQGISYNSPLHF. Written as DNA, the CDR3 is TGTGCCTGGAGACGTCAGGGAATCTCCTATAATTCACCCCTCCACTTT.

The V gene is TRBV7-9, the J gene TRBJ1-5; no definite D call. V lost 1 base and J 3 bases, leaving 7 bases between the germline ends. The CDR3 is made up of 14 amino acids. Germline lookup yields CDR1 SEHNR and CDR2 FQNEAQ (reference sequence). Here the CDR3 DNA reads TGTGCCAGCAGCTTAGGGCAGTCCAATCAGCCCCAGCATTTT. Protein product: CASSLGQSNQPQHF.

V is TRBV3-1 (or the pseudogene TRBV3-2) and J is TRBJ1-5; D gene unclear. The V gene lost 1 base and the J gene lost 4 bases, with 8 bases spanning the gap. Germline V gene sequence: CDR1 LGHDT, CDR2 YNNKEL (reference sequence). The CDR3 spans 14 residues. CDR3 coding DNA: TGTGCCAGCAGCCAAGCTGGAGTAAATCAGCCCCAGCATTTT. Its protein is CASSQAGVNQPQHF.

This chain links TRBV28 with TRBJ2-5; TRBD2 agrees at 9 bases. The germline CDR1 and CDR2 sequences are MDHEN and SYDVKM. Trimming cost V 8 bases and J 5 bases; bases outside gene matches: 6. This CDR3 has 13 residues. CDR3 nucleotides: TGTGCCAGCTCGTGGACTAGCGTCGAGACCCAGTACTTC. Its translation: CASSWTSVETQYF.

This chain connects TRBV12-3 or TRBV12-4 to TRBJ1-1; D not resolved. This CDR3 is built from 13 residues. Trimming took 3 bases from V and 3 from J, leaving 8 bases between them. The CDR3 bases are TGTGCCAGCAGTTTCAGGTCCTACACTGAAGCTTTCTTT. Its translation is CASSFRSYTEAFF.

The J gene is TRBJ1-1, the V gene TRBV29-1; the D is unclear. With 6 bases removed from V and 7 bases from J, the gap between germline ends came to 15 bases. Germline V CDR1 and CDR2: SQVTM, ANQGSEA. The CDR3 runs to 12 residues. The CDR3: CSVVTWYGEAFF. The CDR3 region has the DNA TGCAGCGTAGTTACTTGGTACGGTGAAGCTTTCTTT.

Points on this clone: This same CDR3 is encoded by further DNA sequences in the sample. The chain employs TRBV7-9 and TRBJ2-7; 11 bases are a match to TRBD2. The CDR3 is 14 amino acids. Trimming at V came to 5 bases and at J to 7 bases, leaving 7 bases not matched to a gene. Looked up from germline, CDR1 is SEHNR and CDR2 is FQNEAQ (reference sequence). CDR3 residues: CASSLSGGAGEQYF. CDR3 nucleotide sequence: TGTGCCAGCAGCCTTAGCGGGGGGGCAGGGGAGCAGTACTTC. The entire variable domain, with the rest obtained from reference TRBV7-9 and TRBJ2-7, is as follows: DTGVSQNPRHKITKRGQNVTFRCDPISEHNRLYWYRQTLGQGPEFLTYFQNEAQLEKSRLLSDRFSAERPKGSFSTLEIQRTEQGDSAMYLCASSLSGGAGEQYFGPGTRLTVT.

The chain couples TRBV4-3 to TRBJ1-4, with 7 nucleotides matching TRBD1. Germline assignment: CDR1 LGHNA and CDR2 YSLEER. V lost 2 bases and J lost 5; bases outside the gene matches: 5. This CDR3 has 15 amino acids. As DNA, the CDR3 is TGCGCCAGCAGCCAATCTTACAGGGGAAATGAAAAACTGTTTTTT. Protein sequence: CASSQSYRGNEKLFF.

The chain uses TRBV5-1 and TRBJ2-2; TRBD2 matches 9 bases. Germline loops: CDR1 SGHRS, CDR2 YFSETQ. Trimming took 4 bases from V and 4 from J; bases not matched to a gene: 8. The CDR3 sequence is 16 residues long. CDR3 in DNA: TGCGCCAGCAGCCAGTCTGTTAGCGGGGGCACCGGGGAGCTGTTTTTT. Amino acid sequence: CASSQSVSGGTGELFF.

This clone was counted a few times. This sequence joins TRBV5-1 and TRBJ2-1; D is uncertain. Trimming took off 0 bases at V and 0 bases at J, with 10 bases between the two ends. Germline CDR1 reads SGHRS; CDR2 reads YFSETQ. The CDR3 loop spans 16 amino acids. CDR3 sequence: CASSLGQVFSYNEQFF. As DNA, the CDR3 is TGCGCCAGCAGCTTGGGGCAGGTATTCTCCTACAATGAGCAGTTCTTC.

J is TRBJ2-1 and V is TRBV7-2; D is unresolved. Deletions cut 8 bases from V and 0 bases from J, with 5 bases between. Germline CDR1 reads SGHTA; CDR2 reads FQGNSA. The CDR3 consists of 12 residues. In DNA form, the CDR3 reads TGTGCCAGCCAGATCTCCTACAATGAGCAGTTCTTC. It translates to CASQISYNEQFF.

This clone was found a few times. This rearrangement joins TRBV3-1 (or the pseudogene TRBV3-2) to TRBJ1-1; D gene unclear. Deletions cut 1 base from V and 11 bases from J, with 14 bases between. Germline V gives CDR1 LGHDT, CDR2 YNNKEL (reference sequence). The CDR3 length is 13 residues. CDR3 DNA: TGTGCCAGCAGCCAAGCCTTGTCGAGCACCGCTTTCTTT. It is translated as CASSQALSSTAFF.